The present T cell receptor beta chain was sequenced within a study of T-cell memory formation after mild COVID-19. Study in general: TCR clusters were mostly confined to one donor each. Overall study results and limits: CD8+ contracting clones occupied EMRA, while CD4+ ones occupied mainly CM and EM. Cross-reactive memory apparently joined, as some responding clones appeared in pre-infection memory.

Details on this clonotype: Its antigen is not known.

Deletions cut 3 bases from V and 8 bases from J, with 8 bases between. This CDR3 is built from 11 residues. The germline V gene encodes CDR1 SGHDT and CDR2 YYEEEE. Constant-segment-primed 5'RACE gave TCR alpha and TCR beta cDNA libraries with sample barcodes and UMIs. One entry per CDR3 protein results from TCRdb running MiXCR on the 5' RACE reads. In the table there are some 600,000 distinct CDR3 sequences, 17% of which are singletons. The clonotype comes from an adult woman who had mild COVID-19 (a few samples of this study predate the infection). Cell type and time point are not known. V gene TRBV5-6 combines with J gene TRBJ1-2; the D gene is possibly TRBD1 (6 bases). The specimen was PBMCs or a T cell subset sorted from them (not recorded which). Here the CDR3 reads CASSSGAGYTF. DNA for the CDR3: TGTGCCAGCAGCTCAGGGGCAGGCTACACCTTC.